This T cell receptor beta chain was identified in a study of control samples from healthy donors and cancer patients. Germline V gives CDR1 LNHDA, CDR2 SQIVND (reference sequence). Trimming took 2 bases from V and 4 from J, leaving 5 bases between them. The CDR3 covers 12 residues. Generated by immunoSEQ multiplex PCR, the TCRdb table keeps only in-frame clones and is missing some. The table lists around 76,000 clones, around 86% of them singletons. This receptor was obtained from a woman between 45 and 60 years old with colorectal cancer. The sample consisted of PBMCs. The chain carries TRBV19 and TRBJ1-1, with D uncertain. This CDR3 is CASSIFPTEAFF. In DNA, the CDR3 is TGTGCCAGTAGTATATTCCCCACTGAAGCTTTCTTT.